These T cell receptor beta chains were read from a single sample in a study of cytomegalovirus exposure and HLA in healthy donors. Clones were read by immunoSEQ multiplex PCR, and TCRdb kept only the in-frame ones, dropping some. In the table there are around 100,000 clones, approximately 88% of which are singletons. Source material: PBMCs. Every receptor here comes from a man younger than 35 in good health and CMV-seronegative. Each CDR3 is given without its conserved first and last residue.

V,J,CDR3
TRBV6-1,TRBJ2-1,ASSDTSGRDEQF
TRBV2,TRBJ2-3,AGLAGGTDTQY
TRBV30,TRBJ1-4,AWSTSQGAVLF
TRBV30,TRBJ2-3,AWSVASGSTDTQY
TRBV11-2,TRBJ2-1,ASSRVLGTSGRNEQF
TRBV27,TRBJ2-7,ASRPEDRFYEQY
TRBV6-1,TRBJ1-2,ASSESGQHYGYT
TRBV4-2,TRBJ1-4,ASSLNRWEKLF
TRBV6-8,TRBJ2-5,ASGGTSGQETQY
TRBV18,TRBJ2-7,ATAGGAGEQY
TRBV10-3,TRBJ2-7,AISLAGLSEQY
TRBV30,TRBJ1-5,AWSVGSGYNQPQH
TRBV29-1,TRBJ2-7,SVELDNREQY
TRBV10-2,TRBJ2-7,ASSGLNWEQY
TRBV9,TRBJ2-2,ASSGRPTGEELF
TRBV6-5,TRBJ1-1,ASGRGRNTEAF
TRBV18,TRBJ1-1,ASSLSGTANTEAF
TRBV7-2,TRBJ1-1,ASSPRTGGFGTEAF
TRBV29-1,TRBJ1-2,SVDEIQANYGYT
TRBV6-5,TRBJ1-1,ASSQIRTGGWKAF
TRBV5-4,TRBJ1-2,ASSSQRAGTGYYGYT
TRBV14,TRBJ2-3,ASSRTSGHTDTQY
TRBV5-1,TRBJ1-4,ASSGGQTNEKLF
TRBV9,TRBJ2-5,ASSAPSGRGNQETQY
TRBV28,TRBJ1-2,ASSFPRLNYGYT
TRBV30,TRBJ1-3,AWSRDIGNTIY
TRBV7-2,TRBJ1-5,ASSQGQGNNQPQH
TRBV19,TRBJ1-1,ASSKGMNTEAF
TRBV18,TRBJ1-3,ASSATADQGNTIY
TRBV2,TRBJ2-1,ASGGKLGNEQF
TRBV6-5,TRBJ2-3,ASKFGENTQY
TRBV15,TRBJ2-4,ATSRDIYIQY
TRBV25-1,TRBJ2-1,ATYSLEPYNEQF
TRBV13,TRBJ2-5,ASSLRTSAEEETQY
TRBV15,TRBJ2-5,ATSRDQAGRETQY
TRBV10-3,TRBJ1-1,AISESMAGAGNTEAF
TRBV5-4,TRBJ1-2,ASSSDRGTPYGYT
TRBV30,TRBJ1-1,AWKESTGQMDTEAF
TRBV5-1,TRBJ2-7,ASSPPGLASSEQY
TRBV7-3,TRBJ2-5,ASSLLSSGSGVTQY
TRBV9,TRBJ1-3,ASSGHSGGRNTIY
TRBV4-3,TRBJ2-3,ASSARPGLAGADTQY
TRBV25-1,TRBJ1-6,ASTPTRAAPLH
TRBV27,TRBJ2-7,ASSSRLAGFHEQY
TRBV7-8,TRBJ1-1,ASRDSTMNTEAF
TRBV19,TRBJ2-5,ASSSPGGTGDETQY
TRBV11-3,TRBJ2-5,ASSLEFGETQY
TRBV19,TRBJ2-1,ASSTPGFYNEQF
TRBV27,TRBJ1-1,ASILSGKYMNTEAF
TRBV13,.,ASSPRTSGSHEQY
TRBV27,TRBJ1-2,ASSFLDRGLGVSRT
TRBV5-6,TRBJ2-1,ASSLFSGRLGEQF
TRBV25-1,TRBJ2-7,ASSEYRDRGSYEQY
TRBV13,TRBJ1-2,ASSFTATPYGYT
TRBV9,TRBJ2-7,ASSVGQGNLYEQY
TRBV15,TRBJ1-5,ATSGQGWDQPQH
TRBV6-5,TRBJ1-1,ASSVPPTGEAF
TRBV10-3,TRBJ2-5,AISETGTGTQETQY
TRBV5-6,TRBJ1-2,ASSSFRDRGPNYGYT